This passage covers 32 T cell receptor beta chains from one sample sequenced in a study of T-cell memory formation after mild COVID-19 (dated by TCRdb to the early 2020s). Library preparation was by 5' RACE. This sample was sequenced with an Illumina NovaSeq 6000. The raw public data were reprocessed by TCRdb itself: fastp quality trimming at Q25, MiXCR clonotype calling, in-frame beta chains only. Rows merge per CDR3 protein into single entries with the most common DNA and genes. The sample data list about 400,000 distinct CDR3 sequences, and 14% of these were observed just once. The ten largest clones capture about 22% of the sample. The sequenced material came from PBMCs or a T cell subset sorted from them (not recorded which). Every receptor here comes from a man in his late teens or twenties who had mild COVID-19 (a few samples of this study predate the infection). The sample titles of this study are shuffled in the database, so cell type and time point are left out; the donor was told from shared clones.

This clonotype was detected only a few times. The chain links TRBV15 to TRBJ1-2; maybe TRBD1 (6 bases). The CDR3 is made up of 13 amino acids. Trimming stripped 1 base from V and 8 bases from J, with 11 bases between. Germline CDR1 LNHNV, CDR2 YYDKDF (reference sequence). The CDR3, as DNA: TGTGCCACCAGCAGAGGACAGGCGGAGGGCTACACCTTC. Translation: CATSRGQAEGYTF. The full variable domain, completed using reference TRBV15 and TRBJ1-2, is DAMVIQNPRYQVTQFGKPVTLSCSQTLNHNVMYWYQQKSSQAPKLLFHYYDKDFNNEADTPDNFQSRRPNTSFCFLDIRSPGLGDTAMYLCATSRGQAEGYTFGSGTRLTVV.

V gene TRBV15 combines with J gene TRBJ2-5; no firm D call. The V end lost 0 bases, the J end lost 5 bases, and 7 bases lay between the germline ends. The germline V gene encodes CDR1 LNHNV and CDR2 YYDKDF (reference sequence). There are 13 residues in the CDR3. CDR3 DNA: TGTGCCACCAGCAGAGATGGATGGGAGACCCAGTACTTC. As protein: CATSRDGWETQYF.

This clonotype has just a few counts. The CDR3 loop reads CASSQAQGTEAFF. CDR3 DNA sequence: TGTGCCAGCAGCCAGGCTCAGGGGACTGAAGCTTTCTTT. The gene calls are TRBV7-9 and TRBJ1-1, with D possibly matching TRBD1 (6 bases). Germline CDR1 and CDR2: SEHNR and FQNEAQ (reference sequence). The CDR3 length is 13 residues. Trimming stripped 5 bases from V and 5 bases from J, with 12 bases between.

The chain recombines TRBV10-3 with TRBJ1-1; D may be TRBD1 (5 bases). CDR3 size: 13 residues. Per the germline V gene, CDR1 is ENHRY and CDR2 is SYGVKD. V was clipped by 10 bases and J by 0 bases, with 12 bases between them. This CDR3 is CATAQGLNTEAFF. In nucleotides, the CDR3 is TGTGCCACCGCGCAGGGTCTGAACACTGAAGCTTTCTTT.

V is TRBV20-1 and J is TRBJ1-1, with D perhaps TRBD1 (6 bases). Trimming cost V 5 bases and J 4 bases, with 11 bases left between them. The CDR3 totals 12 residues. Germline assignment: CDR1 DFQATT and CDR2 SNEGSKA (reference sequence). The CDR3 nucleotides are TGCAGTGCTTACAGGGTCGGCACTGAAGCTTTCTTT. It encodes CSAYRVGTEAFF.

This chain links TRBV30 with TRBJ2-7; tentatively, D is TRBD1 (5 bases). Germline V lookup: CDR1 GTSNPN, CDR2 SVGIG (reference sequence). With 3 bases removed from V and 5 bases from J, the gap between germline ends came to 8 bases. The CDR3 runs to 11 residues. The CDR3 DNA reads TGTGCCTGGAGCAGACAGAACGAGCAGTACTTC. Its translation is CAWSRQNEQYF. The full variable domain, its missing parts supplied by reference TRBV30 and TRBJ2-7, is SQTIHQWPATLVQPVGSPLSLECTVEGTSNPNLYWYRQAAGRGLQLLFYSVGIGQISSEVPQNLSASRPQDRQFILSSKKLLLSDSGFYLCAWSRQNEQYFGPGTRLTVT.

This chain links TRBV11-2 with TRBJ1-1; maybe TRBD1 (6 bases). Germline values: CDR1 SGHAT, CDR2 FQNNGV. The CDR3 totals 15 residues. V gave up 3 bases and J gave up 0 bases, with 11 bases separating them. CDR3 sequence: CASSFTGQMNTEAFF. CDR3 DNA sequence: TGTGCCAGCAGCTTCACAGGACAGATGAACACTGAAGCTTTCTTT. The whole variable domain, filled in from reference TRBV11-2 and TRBJ1-1, reads EAGVAQSPRYKIIEKRQSVAFWCNPISGHATLYWYQQILGQGPKLLIQFQNNGVVDDSQLPKDRFSAERLKGVDSTLKIQPAKLEDSAVYLCASSFTGQMNTEAFFGQGTRLTVV.

The V and J genes are TRBV18 and TRBJ1-1; D is unresolved. Between the trimmed V and J ends, which lost 2 bases and 5 bases, there was a span of 12 bases. Germline assignment: CDR1 KGHSH and CDR2 LQKENI. The CDR3 covers 14 residues. In DNA, the CDR3 is TGTGCCAGCTCACCATCGGGGTCACTTACTGAAGCTTTCTTT. It codes for CASSPSGSLTEAFF.

This clonotype showed up just a few times. The V call is TRBV5-1, the J call TRBJ2-7; no firm D call. Germline CDR1 is SGHRS and CDR2 is YFSETQ. Trimming removed 2 bases at V and 1 base at J, with 7 bases between. The CDR3 sequence is 13 residues long. The CDR3 DNA reads as TGCGCCAGCAGCTTCTGGGATTCCTACGAGCAGTACTTC. Translation gives CASSFWDSYEQYF.

This clonotype appeared a few times. This chain joins TRBV2 and TRBJ1-5, with unresolved D. The CDR3 totals 12 residues. Germline CDR1 and CDR2: SNHLY and FYNNEI. The V and J ends lost 6 bases and 6 bases respectively, with 9 bases between them. CDR3 nucleotide sequence: TGTGCCAGCAGGGGAACGGGTCAGCCCCAGCATTTT. This gives the protein CASRGTGQPQHF.

This clonotype was seen ten or more times. Here the CDR3 reads CASRENRNTDTQYF. The CDR3 DNA follows: TGCGCCAGCAGGGAGAACAGGAACACAGATACGCAGTATTTT. V and J are TRBV5-1 and TRBJ2-3; possibly TRBD1 for D (5 bases). This CDR3 spans 14 amino acids. Germline V gene sequence: CDR1 SGHRS, CDR2 YFSETQ. Trimming stripped 5 bases from V and 2 bases from J, with 12 bases between.

This clonotype was counted many times. The chain has TRBV12-3 or TRBV12-4 and TRBJ1-1; D call uncertain. The germline V and J ends were trimmed by 5 bases and 2 bases, with 12 bases remaining between them. CDR3 size: 14 residues. Here the CDR3 reads CASSRQARNTEAFF. The CDR3 bases are TGTGCCAGCAGTCGGCAGGCCCGTAACACTGAAGCTTTCTTT.

The CDR3 protein is CASLSHEQYV. Here the CDR3 DNA reads TGTGCTAGCCTGTCCCACGAGCAGTACGTC. This rearrangement joins TRBV7-7 to TRBJ2-7; D unresolved. Germline assignment: CDR1 SSHAT and CDR2 FNYEAQ (reference sequence). The CDR3 covers 10 residues.

This clonotype was found a few times. The chain recombines TRBV7-9 with TRBJ2-5; 9 bases fit TRBD2. The CDR3 runs to 13 residues. V shed 11 bases and J 2 bases; nucleotides not matched to a gene: 6. In germline, CDR1 is SEHNR, CDR2 FQNEAQ (reference sequence). The CDR3 DNA reads TGTGCCGGGCGACTAGCGGAACAAGAGACCCAGTACTTC. This sequence encodes CAGRLAEQETQYF.

This clonotype has more than one count but fewer than ten. The CDR3 sequence: CASSSDRDLYNEQFF. CDR3 in DNA: TGTGCCAGCAGCTCCGACAGGGACCTCTACAATGAGCAGTTCTTC. The V gene is TRBV7-2, the J gene TRBJ2-1; 7 positions agree with TRBD1. With 4 bases clipped from V and 3 bases from J, the junction kept 6 bases outside the gene matches. The CDR3 is 15 amino acids. Germline-derived CDR1 and CDR2 are SGHTA and FQGNSA.

This clonotype was seen more than once but under ten times. The rearrangement uses TRBV12-3 or TRBV12-4 and TRBJ2-1; TRBD2 aligns across 8 bases. The ends lost 8 bases at V and 8 bases at J; junction bases unmatched: 8. The CDR3 sequence is 13 residues long. The CDR3 sequence: CASVGRRGDEQFF. CDR3 DNA sequence: TGTGCCAGCGTGGGACGGCGGGGGGATGAGCAGTTCTTC.

This rearrangement joins TRBV10-3 to TRBJ2-1, with TRBD2 matching 8 bases. CDR1 and CDR2 (germline): ENHRY, SYGVKD. The CDR3 is made up of 11 amino acids. J was trimmed by 7 bases and V by 11 bases; bases with no gene match: 4. The CDR3 sequence is CAAGTRNEQFF. The CDR3 DNA is TGTGCCGCCGGGACTAGGAATGAGCAGTTCTTC.

The V gene is TRBV18, the J gene TRBJ2-5, with a possible D match to TRBD2 (5 bases). With 2 bases removed from V and 5 bases from J, the gap between germline ends came to 12 bases. The CDR3 is made up of 14 amino acids. Per the germline V gene, CDR1 is KGHSH and CDR2 is LQKENI. CDR3 residues: CASSPISQRETQYF. CDR3 DNA sequence: TGTGCCAGCTCACCAATATCCCAGCGGGAGACCCAGTACTTC.

This clonotype occurred many times. The chain joins TRBV7-4 to TRBJ1-2; TRBD1 matches 7 bases. V was pared by 5 bases and J by 8 bases, with 8 bases of the junction left unmatched. Germline V gene lookup returns CDR1 SGHVT and CDR2 SQSDAQ. There are 13 residues in the CDR3. In nucleotides, the CDR3 is TGTGCCAGCAGCACCGGGAACAGGGGCGGCTACACCTTC. It translates to CASSTGNRGGYTF.

This clonotype occurred a few times. V gene TRBV18 combines with J gene TRBJ1-1; D perhaps matches TRBD1 (6 bases). The CDR3 runs to 14 residues. Trimming shortened V by 4 bases and J by 7 bases, and 16 bases separated the two germline ends. Per the germline V gene, CDR1 is KGHSH and CDR2 is LQKENI. The CDR3 sequence: CASSRSRGPGEAFF. The CDR3 region has the DNA TGTGCCAGCTCACGCTCCCGGGGGCCGGGTGAAGCTTTCTTT.

V and J are TRBV5-1 and TRBJ2-1, with 13 bases that match TRBD2. Germline-derived CDR1 and CDR2 are SGHRS and YFSETQ. J lost 4 bases, V lost 5 bases, and 9 bases had no gene match. The CDR3 runs to 17 residues. The CDR3 sequence: CASRVGLAGALYNEQFF. The CDR3 DNA reads as TGCGCCAGCAGGGTTGGACTAGCGGGGGCCCTATACAATGAGCAGTTCTTC.

This clonotype turned up a few times. The chain combines TRBV20-1 with TRBJ1-5; D call uncertain. Germline V gene sequence: CDR1 DFQATT, CDR2 SNEGSKA (reference sequence). With 3 bases removed from V and 1 base from J, the gap between germline ends came to 10 bases. The CDR3 has 14 residues. DNA for the CDR3: TGCAGTGCTAGCAGAGGTCGGAGCAATCAGCCCCAGCATTTT. Amino acid sequence: CSASRGRSNQPQHF.

The gene calls are TRBV5-1 and TRBJ2-5; TRBD2 matches 9 bases. The germline CDR1 and CDR2 sequences are SGHRS and YFSETQ. Germline trimming cut 0 bases from V and 2 bases from J; bases unmatched to any gene: 8. This CDR3 region has 17 residues. The CDR3 loop reads CASSLATKSGGQETQYF. The CDR3 bases are TGCGCCAGCAGCTTGGCCACTAAGAGCGGGGGGCAAGAGACCCAGTACTTC.

This clonotype was recorded a few times. The chain combines TRBV18 with TRBJ2-7; 8 bases agree with TRBD1. The CDR3 contains 15 residues. The V segment lost 3 bases and the J segment 2 bases; nucleotides outside the gene matches: 6. Germline CDR1 is KGHSH and CDR2 is LQKENI. The CDR3 coding sequence is TGTGCCAGCTCACCCCCCGGACAGGGAACCTACGAGCAGTACTTC. It translates to CASSPPGQGTYEQYF.

The sample holds a few counts of this clonotype. The V call is TRBV9, the J call TRBJ1-4, with D possibly TRBD1 on 5 matching bases. The V end lost 0 bases, the J end lost 3 bases, and 12 bases lay between the germline ends. The CDR3 has 16 amino acids. Germline CDR1 reads SGDLS; CDR2 reads YYNGEE. The CDR3 here is CASSVALAGPNEKLFF. The CDR3 DNA is TGTGCCAGCAGCGTAGCTCTGGCAGGGCCTAATGAAAAACTGTTTTTT.

V gene TRBV2 combines with J gene TRBJ2-5; D possibly corresponds to TRBD1 (6 bases). Germline V lookup: CDR1 SNHLY, CDR2 FYNNEI. The V end lost 3 bases, the J end lost 1 base, and 6 bases lay between the germline ends. This CDR3 has 13 residues. The CDR3 sequence is CASSEDSQETQYF. The CDR3 region has the DNA TGTGCCAGCAGTGAGGACAGCCAAGAGACCCAGTACTTC.

Only a few counts were recorded for this clonotype. The chain combines TRBV3-1 with TRBJ2-3; possible D gene TRBD2, 5 bases. V lost 2 bases, J lost 3 bases, and 12 bases lay in between. The CDR3 length is 15 residues. Germline V gives CDR1 LGHDT, CDR2 YNNKEL (reference sequence). CDR3 in DNA: TGTGCCAGCAGCCAAACTCTCGGGGTGACAGATACGCAGTATTTT. It specifies CASSQTLGVTDTQYF.

The chain recombines TRBV2 with TRBJ1-6; no clear D. Germline V gene lookup returns CDR1 SNHLY and CDR2 FYNNEI. Between the trimmed V and J ends, which lost 0 bases and 3 bases, there was a span of 12 bases. This CDR3 spans 17 amino acids. CDR3 in amino acids: CASSEALSADYNSPLHF. CDR3 coding DNA: TGTGCCAGCAGTGAAGCGCTTTCGGCAGACTATAATTCACCCCTCCACTTT.

The rearrangement joins TRBV2 to TRBJ1-2, with D perhaps TRBD1 (5 bases). V was trimmed by 7 bases and J by 4 bases, leaving 10 bases between them. Germline V gene data show CDR1 as SNHLY and CDR2 as FYNNEI. This CDR3 is 12 amino acids long. As DNA, the CDR3 is TGTGCCAGCACTCTTGACAGCTATGGCTACACCTTC. It encodes CASTLDSYGYTF. Looking up the rest from reference TRBV2 and TRBJ1-2 gives the full variable domain: EPEVTQTPSHQVTQMGQEVILRCVPISNHLYFYWYRQILGQKVEFLVSFYNNEISEKSEIFDDQFSVERPDGSNFTLKIRSTKLEDSAMYFCASTLDSYGYTFGSGTRLTVV.

The chain is built from TRBV4-3 and TRBJ1-1, with D perhaps matching TRBD1 (5 bases). The CDR3 totals 16 residues. Germline loops: CDR1 LGHNA, CDR2 YSLEER. V was clipped by 4 bases and J by 2 bases, with 17 bases between them. CDR3 sequence reads: CASSLDRGGGNTEAFF. CDR3 nucleotides: TGCGCCAGCAGCCTGGACCGGGGGGGAGGAAACACTGAAGCTTTCTTT.

This clonotype occurred many times. V is TRBV28 and J is TRBJ1-2; no reliable D call. Germline lookup yields CDR1 MDHEN and CDR2 SYDVKM. Trimming stripped 1 base from V and 6 bases from J, with 9 bases between. The CDR3 runs 13 residues. The CDR3 bases are TGTGCCAGCAGTTTATCGAATGCGGATGGCTACACCTTC. This gives the protein CASSLSNADGYTF.

This clonotype has ten or more counts. This chain uses TRBV10-3 with TRBJ2-5; 7 nucleotides align to TRBD2. Germline trimming cut 11 bases from V and 3 bases from J; bases unmatched to any gene: 18. Germline CDR1 and CDR2: ENHRY and SYGVKD. This CDR3 has 16 amino acids. The DNA of the CDR3 is TGTGCCTCACGAGGCGGGGAGGGAGGAAGAGAAGAGACCCAGTACTTC. Encoded protein: CASRGGEGGREETQYF.